The clone carrying this T cell receptor (beta chain) was seen a single time. The data are from a study of blood T cell repertoires in COVID-19. Study information: Acute and convalescent COVID-19 samples came from the United States, Italy and Spain.

Participants came from some 26 US areas, aged about 18 to 89 years. Participants had their cohort set by participant-reported clinical history. Data came from immunoSEQ multiplex PCR; TCRdb stores just in-frame clones and leaves some out. The repertoire includes roughly 200,000 clones, around 86% of them detected once, and approximately 7.2% sits in the top ten. The CDR3 runs to 15 residues. From germline, CDR1 is SGHTA and CDR2 FQGNSA. Deletions cut 4 bases from V and 0 bases from J, with 10 bases between. The chain carries TRBV7-2 and TRBJ1-5, with D perhaps TRBD1 (5 bases). The specimen was PBMCs or T cells enriched from blood (not recorded which). The origin of this receptor is a man aged 30 to 39 in a cohort exposed to, infected with or recovered from COVID-19 (not recorded which). The CDR3 sequence: CASSSQGSSNQPQHF. CDR3 DNA: TGTGCCAGCAGCTCCCAGGGCTCTAGCAATCAGCCCCAGCATTTT.